A single sample is the source of the 2 T cell receptor beta chains below, sequenced in a study of technical replicates of blood from a few donors. Profiled with immunoSEQ multiplex PCR; TCRdb holds only in-frame clones, not every one. The sample has about 68,000 clones, around 97% seen once; the top ten hold roughly 0.25%. The material sequenced was T cells isolated from PBMCs. The receptors shown here come from a human donor in good health.

This clone was observed a single time. The CDR3 reads CASRRAGVGGETQYF. The CDR3 DNA reads as TGTGCCAGCAGACGAGCGGGAGTGGGGGGGGAGACCCAGTACTTC. V is TRBV7-2 and J is TRBJ2-5; 8 bases match TRBD2. Germline V gene lookup returns CDR1 SGHTA and CDR2 FQGNSA. The CDR3 spans 15 residues. The ends lost 6 bases at V and 5 bases at J; junction bases unmatched: 11.

V and J are TRBV19 and TRBJ2-1, with D possibly TRBD1 on 6 matching bases. V lost 7 bases to trimming and J lost 7 bases, with 17 bases between them. The germline CDR1 and CDR2 sequences are LNHDA and SQIVND (reference sequence). This CDR3 has 14 residues. CDR3 sequence: CASTEQGKMNEQFF. In DNA, the CDR3 is TGTGCCAGTACCGAACAGGGTAAGATGAATGAGCAGTTCTTC.